The 27 T cell receptor beta chains below come from one sample, sequenced in a study of beta chain features in type 1 diabetes. Their antigens are not known. Study-level results: Type 1 diabetes patients had moderately but significantly shorter TCRB CDR3s in all four CD4+ subsets.

The whole isolated RNA underwent reverse transcription, so sequencing captured expressed TCRB transcripts. TCRdb's table, derived via immunoSEQ multiplex PCR, lists solely in-frame clones and lacks some. Of some 200,000 clones detected, under 20% appear once; the ten largest clones hold about 0.08%. Sequenced sample: naive CD4+ T cells from blood. The source is a man between 25 and 39 years old with type 1 diabetes.

This clone occurred a few times. V and J are TRBV2 and TRBJ2-1, with D possibly called TRBD1 or TRBD2 (5 bases each). Germline assignment: CDR1 SNHLY and CDR2 FYNNEI. The CDR3 totals 15 residues. The germline V and J ends were trimmed by 3 bases and 3 bases, with 12 bases remaining between them. The CDR3 protein is CASSEAGTGYNEQFF. CDR3 DNA sequence: TGTGCCAGCAGTGAGGCAGGGACGGGCTACAATGAGCAGTTCTTC.

The chain has TRBV28 and TRBJ2-1, with D maybe TRBD1 (6 bases). The CDR3 extends over 13 amino acids. The ends were cut back, 3 bases at V and 5 bases at J, with 8 bases in the middle. Germline CDR1 is MDHEN and CDR2 is SYDVKM. The CDR3 here is CASSFWTDNEQFF. The CDR3 nucleotides are TGTGCCAGCAGTTTCTGGACAGACAATGAGCAGTTCTTC.

This clone was seen a few times. As DNA, the CDR3 is TGTGCCAGCAGCTTGTCTAGCCCGGAGACCCAGTACTTC. It encodes CASSLSSPETQYF. The chain links TRBV5-4 to TRBJ2-5; TRBD2 is a possible D gene (5 bases). V lost 1 base and J lost 5, with 9 bases in between. CDR3 length: 13 residues. Germline assignment: CDR1 SGHNT and CDR2 YYREEE (reference sequence).

This clone has just a few counts. J is TRBJ1-5 and V is TRBV4-1; tentatively, D is TRBD1 (5 bases). Germline V CDR1 and CDR2: MGHRA, YSYEKL. V dropped 3 bases and J dropped 1 base, with 13 bases sitting between them. The CDR3 loop spans 16 amino acids. CDR3: CASSQGRDPSNQPQHF. Here the CDR3 DNA reads TGCGCCAGCAGCCAGGGCCGGGACCCAAGCAATCAGCCCCAGCATTTT.

The gene calls are TRBV4-2 and TRBJ1-2; 7 bases are a match to TRBD1. The CDR3 is 14 amino acids. Per germline, CDR1 LGHNA and CDR2 YNFKEQ. V lost 3 bases to trimming and J lost 2 bases; unmatched junction nucleotides: 3. The CDR3: CASSQIQGNYGYTF. Written as DNA, the CDR3 is TGTGCCAGCAGCCAGATACAGGGGAACTATGGCTACACCTTC.

A remark on this clone: Other DNA sequences in the same sample also yield this CDR3. J is TRBJ1-2 and V is TRBV30; D remains unclear. The CDR3 is made up of 11 amino acids. The germline V gene has CDR1 GTSNPN and CDR2 SVGIG (reference sequence). V lost 2 bases to trimming and J lost 8 bases, with 9 bases between them. The CDR3 bases are TGTGCCTGGAGTCCGGGTGGCGGCTACACCTTC. Its protein is CAWSPGGGYTF.

The chain recombines TRBV28 with TRBJ2-2, with a possible D match to TRBD1 (5 bases). Germline CDR1 MDHEN, CDR2 SYDVKM. V lost 4 bases and J lost 0, with 9 bases in between. The length of the CDR3 is 15 residues. The CDR3, as DNA: TGTGCCAGCAGTTCAATGACAGCGAACACCGGGGAGCTGTTTTTT. Protein: CASSSMTANTGELFF.

The chain is built from TRBV5-1 and TRBJ2-5; D call uncertain. The CDR3 runs to 14 residues. CDR1 SGHRS and CDR2 YFSETQ come from the germline V gene. The V and J ends lost 0 bases and 2 bases respectively, with 8 bases between them. CDR3 amino acids: CASSLAHGQETQYF. The DNA of the CDR3 is TGCGCCAGCAGCTTGGCCCACGGACAAGAGACCCAGTACTTC.

This clone was picked up a small number of times. V gene TRBV7-9 combines with J gene TRBJ2-1; possible D gene TRBD2, 6 bases. CDR3 size: 15 residues. Trimming shortened V by 1 base and J by 2 bases, and 9 bases separated the two germline ends. Germline loops: CDR1 SEHNR, CDR2 FQNEAQ (reference sequence). CDR3 nucleotides: TGTGCCAGCAGCTTAGTGGGAGGTCCCTACAATGAGCAGTTCTTC. Protein product: CASSLVGGPYNEQFF.

This clone occurred a few times. This sequence joins TRBV4-3 and TRBJ2-4; 8 bases align to TRBD2. This CDR3 spans 16 amino acids. Germline V gene sequence: CDR1 LGHNA, CDR2 YSLEER. V lost 0 bases, J lost 8 bases, and 9 bases stayed unmatched. CDR3 residues: CASSQDATGRADIQYF. The CDR3 DNA reads as TGCGCCAGCAGCCAAGATGCGACCGGGAGGGCGGACATTCAGTACTTC.

The chain employs TRBV7-2 and TRBJ2-1, with 7 bases that match TRBD2. J gave up 1 base and V 5 bases, and 8 bases lay outside the gene matches. This CDR3 spans 16 amino acids. Germline V gene lookup returns CDR1 SGHTA and CDR2 FQGNSA. The CDR3 is CASSLASGMSYNEQFF. For the CDR3, the DNA is TGTGCCAGCAGCCTGGCGAGCGGGATGTCCTACAATGAGCAGTTCTTC. The full variable domain, rest sourced from reference TRBV7-2 and TRBJ2-1, is GAGVSQSPSNKVTEKGKDVELRCDPISGHTALYWYRQSLGQGLEFLIYFQGNSAPDKSGLPSDRFSAERTGGSVSTLTIQRTQQEDSAVYLCASSLASGMSYNEQFFGPGTRLTVL.

This chain uses TRBV6-1 with TRBJ2-3; tentatively, D is TRBD1 (7 bases). Trimming cost V 4 bases and J 3 bases, with 20 bases left between them. This CDR3 region has 17 residues. Germline assignment: CDR1 MNHNS and CDR2 SASEGT. CDR3 DNA sequence: TGTGCCAGCAGTGGCGCGGAGGGACAGCTTGTAACAGATACGCAGTATTTT. It encodes CASSGAEGQLVTDTQYF.

The V gene is TRBV6-1, the J gene TRBJ2-1; 10 bases agree with TRBD2. The germline V gene encodes CDR1 MNHNS and CDR2 SASEGT. The CDR3 is 14 residues long. The V and J ends lost 7 bases and 8 bases, in that order; junction bases with no gene match: 8. CDR3 in amino acids: CASTKREGLDEQFF. In nucleotides, the CDR3 is TGTGCCAGCACTAAGCGGGAGGGCCTCGATGAGCAGTTCTTC.

This chain connects TRBV30 to TRBJ2-5; 7 nucleotides align to TRBD2. J was trimmed by 5 bases and V by 3 bases; bases with no gene match: 3. CDR3 length: 12 amino acids. CDR1 GTSNPN and CDR2 SVGIG come from the germline V gene (reference sequence). The CDR3 sequence: CAWSGDYETQYF. The CDR3 region has the DNA TGTGCCTGGAGCGGGGACTATGAGACCCAGTACTTC. Full variable domain (rest looked up from reference TRBV30 and TRBJ2-5): SQTIHQWPATLVQPVGSPLSLECTVEGTSNPNLYWYRQAAGRGLQLLFYSVGIGQISSEVPQNLSASRPQDRQFILSSKKLLLSDSGFYLCAWSGDYETQYFGPGTRLLVL.

This sequence joins TRBV10-3 and TRBJ2-3; D unclear. The germline V gene has CDR1 ENHRY and CDR2 SYGVKD. CDR3 length equals 11 residues. With 10 bases removed from V and 4 bases from J, the gap between germline ends came to 9 bases. The CDR3 nucleotides are TGTGCCACCCCCAAGGCAGATACGCAGTATTTT. It codes for CATPKADTQYF.

This chain connects TRBV29-1 to TRBJ2-3; possibly TRBD1 for D (6 bases). Trimming took off 7 bases at V and 4 bases at J, with 18 bases between the two ends. Germline values: CDR1 SQVTM, CDR2 ANQGSEA. The CDR3 loop spans 14 amino acids. The CDR3 spells CSALTGFGADTQYF. CDR3 coding DNA: TGCAGCGCCCTGACAGGTTTCGGGGCAGATACGCAGTATTTT.

This chain uses TRBV9 with TRBJ2-6, with D perhaps matching TRBD1 (5 bases). The CDR3 totals 17 residues. Germline V lookup: CDR1 SGDLS, CDR2 YYNGEE. The germline V and J ends were trimmed by 4 bases and 0 bases, with 14 bases remaining between them. The CDR3 loop is CASSLMTDPSGANVLTF. CDR3 sequence (DNA): TGTGCCAGCAGCCTGATGACAGACCCCTCTGGGGCCAACGTCCTGACTTTC.

The chain couples TRBV29-1 to TRBJ1-1, with no clear D. V lost 7 bases and J 0 bases, leaving 12 bases between the germline ends. CDR3 length: 13 residues. Germline V gives CDR1 SQVTM, CDR2 ANQGSEA. The CDR3 DNA follows: TGCAGCGCCCGAAAATCTATGAACACTGAAGCTTTCTTT. Residues: CSARKSMNTEAFF. The whole variable domain, filled in from reference TRBV29-1 and TRBJ1-1, reads SAVISQKPSRDICQRGTSLTIQCQVDSQVTMMFWYRQQPGQSLTLIATANQGSEATYESGFVIDKFPISRPNLTFSTLTVSNMSPEDSSIYLCSARKSMNTEAFFGQGTRLTVV.

This clone was seen a few times. V gene TRBV9 combines with J gene TRBJ2-5, with D possibly being TRBD1 or TRBD2 (5 bases each). Germline V gene lookup returns CDR1 SGDLS and CDR2 YYNGEE. The CDR3 length is 15 residues. V shed 0 bases and J shed 4 bases, with 13 bases lying between them. The CDR3 region has the DNA TGTGCCAGCAGCGTAGCCGGGACGAGGGGAGAGACCCAGTACTTC. Protein sequence: CASSVAGTRGETQYF.

This clone was picked up a small number of times. The V call is TRBV19, the J call TRBJ2-2; TRBD1 matches 7 bases. The CDR3 extends over 13 amino acids. From germline, CDR1 is LNHDA and CDR2 SQIVND (reference sequence). The V and J ends lost 10 bases and 2 bases, in that order; junction bases with no gene match: 4. The CDR3 DNA sequence: TGTGCCATTCGGGACAGTAACACCGGGGAGCTGTTTTTT. Its protein is CAIRDSNTGELFF.

This clone was counted between two and nine times. This CDR3 is CASSLAGGFGTQYF. DNA of the CDR3: TGTGCCAGCAGTTTAGCGGGAGGATTTGGGACCCAGTACTTC. The rearrangement uses TRBV28 and TRBJ2-5; 8 nucleotides agree with TRBD2. V lost 2 bases to trimming and J lost 7 bases; unmatched junction nucleotides: 6. CDR3 length: 14 amino acids. Germline V gene data show CDR1 as MDHEN and CDR2 as SYDVKM. The full variable domain, rest sourced from reference TRBV28 and TRBJ2-5, is DVKVTQSSRYLVKRTGEKVFLECVQDMDHENMFWYRQDPGLGLRLIYFSYDVKMKEKGDIPEGYSVSREKKERFSLILESASTNQTSMYLCASSLAGGFGTQYFGPGTRLLVL.

This clone was seen only a few times. This chain uses TRBV29-1 with TRBJ2-5; TRBD2 agrees at 9 bases. This CDR3 has 13 amino acids. V shed 4 bases and J 1 base; nucleotides not matched to a gene: 1. Germline assignment: CDR1 SQVTM and CDR2 ANQGSEA. Here the CDR3 DNA reads TGCAGCGTTGGGCGGGAGGGCCAAGAGACCCAGTACTTC. Protein product: CSVGREGQETQYF.

This clone showed up just a few times. Written as DNA, the CDR3 is TGCGCCAGCAGCCAGCCGGGATCGACGAACACTGAAGCTTTCTTT. Protein product: CASSQPGSTNTEAFF. The gene calls are TRBV4-1 and TRBJ1-1; D gene unclear. Germline V lookup: CDR1 MGHRA, CDR2 YSYEKL. The V end was cut by 3 bases, the J end by 1 base, with 12 bases between. This CDR3 contains 15 residues.

This clone came up a few times. The chain's CDR3 is CASRTSGSTDTQYF. The CDR3 bases are TGTGCCAGTCGGACTAGCGGCAGCACAGATACGCAGTATTTT. The V and J genes are TRBV19 and TRBJ2-3; 10 bases line up with TRBD2. Germline lookup yields CDR1 LNHDA and CDR2 SQIVND (reference sequence). Germline trimming cut 8 bases from V and 0 bases from J; bases unmatched to any gene: 2. The CDR3 consists of 14 residues.

This clone was seen only a few times. In the same sample, other DNA sequences code for this CDR3. The V gene is TRBV15, the J gene TRBJ2-5, with TRBD1 identical over 8 bases. The V segment lost 3 bases and the J segment 4 bases; nucleotides outside the gene matches: 7. Germline-derived CDR1 and CDR2 are LNHNV and YYDKDF (reference sequence). The CDR3 is made up of 15 amino acids. Written as DNA, the CDR3 is TGTGCCACCAGCAGGGACCCAGGGGGCCGAGAGACCCAGTACTTC. This translates into CATSRDPGGRETQYF.

V and J are TRBV4-2 and TRBJ2-3; no firm D call. The CDR3 is 15 amino acids. Per the germline V gene, CDR1 is LGHNA and CDR2 is YNFKEQ. Trimming stripped 2 bases from V and 0 bases from J, with 9 bases between. CDR3 loop: CASSQLWLSTDTQYF. CDR3 coding DNA: TGTGCCAGCAGCCAACTATGGCTAAGCACAGATACGCAGTATTTT.

V is TRBV7-8 and J is TRBJ2-7, with D possibly being TRBD2 (6 bases). V lost 5 bases and J lost 0, with 17 bases in between. This CDR3 contains 16 residues. CDR1 and CDR2 from the germline V gene are SGHVS and FQNEAQ. The CDR3 loop is CASSLGTGTDSYEQYF. CDR3 DNA: TGTGCCAGCAGCCTAGGGACCGGGACTGACTCCTACGAGCAGTACTTC.